This T cell receptor beta chain was sequenced during a study of cytomegalovirus exposure and HLA in healthy donors. In the study overall: The same platform used for the 600 to 750 first-cohort repertoires was also used for the 120 or so validation repertoires, as a later analysis reported.

Generated by immunoSEQ multiplex PCR, the TCRdb table keeps only in-frame clones and is missing some. The table includes approximately 120,000 clones, about 90% detected once. CDR1 SGHDT and CDR2 YYEEEE come from the germline V gene. This CDR3 comprises 17 residues. V gave up 0 bases and J gave up 3 bases; unmatched junction bases: 5. From the roughly 120-subject validation cohort, which was separate from the roughly 610-subject first cohort, the donors were drawn. The sequence was collected from a woman younger than 35 in good health and CMV-seronegative. The V and J genes are TRBV5-6 and TRBJ2-2, with TRBD1 identical over 10 bases. The sequencing input was PBMCs. CDR3 bases: TGTGCCAGCAGCTTGGCCGGGACAGGGGTCTACACCGGGGAGCTGTTTTTT. It encodes CASSLAGTGVYTGELFF. Complete variable domain (other parts from reference TRBV5-6 and TRBJ2-2): DAGVTQSPTHLIKTRGQQVTLRCSPKSGHDTVSWYQQALGQGPQFIFQYYEEEERQRGNFPDRFSGHQFPNYSSELNVNALLLGDSALYLCASSLAGTGVYTGELFFGEGSRLTVL.